Listed here are 7 T cell receptor beta chains from one sample, sequenced in a study of OX40 agonist ivuxolimab in advanced cancers. The assay was immunoSEQ multiplex PCR, and TCRdb's table has in-frame clones only and misses some. Of tens of thousands of clones in the sample, around 87% were seen once. Sequenced material: CD4+ or CD8+ T cells sorted from blood, taken in a trial of the OX40 agonist ivuxolimab. These receptors came from an adult with an advanced solid tumor such as melanoma, head and neck, liver or kidney cancer.

This clone was seen once. One end of the junction varies from germline; a read error may be responsible. This chain connects TRBV19 to TRBJ1-1; no clear D. Germline V gene data show CDR1 as LNHDA and CDR2 as SQIVND (reference sequence). This CDR3 is built from 11 residues. The CDR3, as DNA: TGTGCCAGTAGTATAGATCAGAGACCTTATTTT. The encoded protein is CASSIDQRPYF.

This clone was picked up one time. V is TRBV5-1 and J is TRBJ1-4; D perhaps matches TRBD1 (6 bases). Germline values: CDR1 SGHRS, CDR2 YFSETQ. The CDR3 spans 14 residues. Trimming cost V 4 bases and J 10 bases, with 17 bases left between them. The CDR3: CASSPSGGLGKLFF. In DNA form, the CDR3 reads TGCGCCAGCAGCCCCTCCGGGGGGCTGGGAAAACTGTTTTTT.

This clone was recorded once. The gene calls are TRBV6-4 and TRBJ1-2; tentatively, D is TRBD1 (6 bases). Germline V lookup: CDR1 MRHNA, CDR2 SNTAGT. CDR3 size: 13 residues. V was cut by 6 bases and J by 3 bases, with 11 bases left in between. The CDR3 spells CASSPDSYYGYTF. The CDR3, as DNA: TGTGCCAGCAGCCCGGACAGTTACTATGGCTACACCTTC.

The chain is built from TRBV10-2 and TRBJ2-7; TRBD2 matches 8 bases. The germline V gene encodes CDR1 WSHSY and CDR2 SAAADI. Germline trimming cut 7 bases from V and 5 bases from J; bases unmatched to any gene: 7. The CDR3 length is 13 residues. CDR3 region: CASKINGRDEQYF. CDR3 in DNA: TGCGCCAGCAAGATTAACGGGAGGGACGAGCAGTACTTC.

The chain combines TRBV15 with TRBJ2-5; D is perhaps TRBD1 (6 bases). The germline V gene has CDR1 LNHNV and CDR2 YYDKDF (reference sequence). V was clipped by 1 base and J by 5 bases, with 14 bases between them. The CDR3 consists of 15 residues. CDR3 region: CATSRVDRVRETQYF. Here the CDR3 DNA reads TGTGCCACCAGCAGAGTGGACAGAGTACGGGAGACCCAGTACTTC.

This sequence joins TRBV6-5 and TRBJ2-5; TRBD1 matches at 7 bases. Germline V lookup: CDR1 MNHEY, CDR2 SVGAGI. The CDR3 loop spans 14 amino acids. Trimming took 5 bases from V and 5 from J; bases not matched to a gene: 8. CDR3 protein: CASSERGGRETQYF. CDR3 nucleotides: TGTGCCAGCAGTGAACGAGGGGGCAGGGAGACCCAGTACTTC.

This rearrangement joins TRBV11-2 to TRBJ1-1; D remains ambiguous. V dropped 2 bases and J dropped 2 bases, with 9 bases sitting between them. The CDR3 extends over 14 amino acids. Per germline, CDR1 SGHAT and CDR2 FQNNGV. CDR3 sequence: CASSLNIGNTEAFF. CDR3 coding DNA: TGTGCCAGCAGCTTAAATATCGGTAACACTGAAGCTTTCTTT.